Listed below are T cell receptor beta chains from one sample, sequenced in a study of T-cell memory formation after mild COVID-19. In TCRdb, the 5' RACE reads were re-called with MiXCR into one record per CDR3 protein. The table includes around 180,000 distinct CDR3 sequences, less than 20% detected once. Sequenced material: PBMCs or a T cell subset sorted from them (not recorded which). These receptor sequences come from a man between 18 and 29 years old who had mild COVID-19 (a few samples of this study predate the infection). Cell type and time point are not known. CDR3s include the opening cysteine and the closing phenylalanine or tryptophan. The order of the fields is J gene, V gene, D gene, clone size, CDR3 protein, CDR3 DNA. The D gene is left open where the match is weak. Size is omitted from some rows. Given values are once, few, many or a class for expanded clones.

TRBJ1-1 TRBV6-1 TRBD1 few CASSVTDRGQAFF TGTGCCAGCAGTGTTACTGACAGGGGGCAAGCTTTCTTT
TRBJ2-1 TRBV7-9 TRBD1 few CASSAGQVSFNEQFF TGTGCCAGCAGCGCGGGACAGGTGTCCTTCAATGAGCAGTTCTTC
TRBJ2-5 TRBV10-1 . many CASSRTGQETQYF TGCGCCAGCTCAAGGACTGGCCAAGAGACCCAGTACTTC
TRBJ2-3 TRBV20-1 TRBD2 few CSARAGSTDTQYF TGCAGTGCCCGAGCGGGGAGCACAGATACGCAGTATTTT
TRBJ2-5 TRBV5-1 TRBD1 few CASSSMTGREETQYF TGCGCCAGCAGCTCCATGACAGGGCGAGAAGAGACCCAGTACTTC
TRBJ2-7 TRBV23-1 . . CASSTWGSLTCEQYF TGCGCCAGCTCGACCTGGGGCAGCCTGACTTGCGAGCAGTACTTC
TRBJ2-7 TRBV20-1 . . CSARGGGVNYEQYF TGCAGTGCTAGGGGCGGGGGCGTAAACTACGAGCAGTACTTC
TRBJ2-5 TRBV7-2 . many CASSLAGTQETQYF TGTGCCAGCAGCTTAGCTGGGACCCAAGAGACCCAGTACTTC
TRBJ2-5 TRBV20-1 TRBD2 . CSARILASGVPETQYF TGCAGTGCTAGGATATTGGCTAGCGGGGTTCCGGAGACCCAGTACTTC
TRBJ2-5 TRBV5-1 TRBD2 few CASSLARGGQETQYF TGCGCCAGCAGCTTGGCCCGGGGGGGCCAAGAGACCCAGTACTTC
TRBJ1-2 TRBV2 . . CASSEIGIRLPNYGYTF TGTGCCAGCAGTGAAATTGGGATTCGCCTACCTAACTATGGCTACACCTTC
TRBJ2-2 TRBV11-2 . few CASSLVRAVGELFF TGTGCCAGCAGCTTAGTCCGGGCAGTCGGGGAGCTGTTTTTT
TRBJ1-2 TRBV7-2 . . CASSLVPNYGYTF TGTGCCAGCAGCTTAGTACCTAACTATGGCTACACCTTC
TRBJ2-1 TRBV7-2 TRBD2 . CASSPQATAGGYNEQFF TGTGCCAGCAGCCCGCAAGCCACAGCGGGGGGCTACAATGAGCAGTTCTTC
TRBJ1-5 TRBV19 . few CASNERYGNQPQHF TGTGCCAGCAACGAACGATATGGCAATCAGCCCCAGCATTTT
TRBJ1-4 TRBV7-2 TRBD1 . CASSLQGQVNEKLFF TGTGCCAGCAGCTTACAAGGACAGGTTAATGAAAAACTGTTTTTT
TRBJ2-3 TRBV7-9 . few CASSLKGPEYF TGTGCCAGCAGCTTAAAGGGGCCAGAGTATTTT
TRBJ2-1 TRBV9 TRBD2 few CASSVLAGGAYNEQFF TGTGCCAGCAGCGTTCTAGCGGGGGGCGCCTACAATGAGCAGTTCTTC
TRBJ1-2 TRBV27 . . CASSRRQPDPYGYTF TGTGCCAGCAGCCGTAGACAGCCCGACCCCTATGGCTACACCTTC
TRBJ2-1 TRBV27 TRBD2 . CASSLSSGGNNEQFF TGTGCCAGCAGTTTATCTAGCGGGGGGAACAATGAGCAGTTCTTC
TRBJ2-5 TRBV5-1 TRBD2 few CASSSGTRDETQYF TGCGCCAGCAGCTCCGGGACTAGAGATGAGACCCAGTACTTC
TRBJ1-2 TRBV7-2 . . CASSLGVEANNYGYTF TGTGCCAGCAGCTTAGGAGTCGAGGCAAACAACTATGGCTACACCTTC
TRBJ2-1 TRBV7-2 . . CASRDRRGSSYNEQFF TGTGCCAGCAGGGACCGTAGGGGGAGCTCCTACAATGAGCAGTTCTTC
TRBJ2-5 TRBV7-2 . . CASSSVLGTQYF TGTGCCAGCAGCTCCGTCTTGGGGACCCAGTACTTC
TRBJ2-3 TRBV12-3/TRBV12-4 . few CASTYGGGSDTQYF TGTGCCAGCACCTACGGCGGGGGCTCAGATACGCAGTATTTT
TRBJ1-5 TRBV6-2/TRBV6-3 . . CASSYFFRTGGRDQPQHF TGTGCCAGCAGTTACTTTTTCCGAACCGGGGGGAGAGATCAGCCCCAGCATTTT
TRBJ2-1 TRBV7-3 . few CASSSSGNSYNEQFF TGTGCCAGCAGCTCATCAGGGAACTCCTACAATGAGCAGTTCTTC
TRBJ1-3 TRBV28 . few CASSSNTIYF TGTGCCAGCAGTTCAAACACCATATATTTT
TRBJ1-6 TRBV6-2/TRBV6-3 . few CASSEWESPLHF TGTGCCAGCAGTGAGTGGGAGTCACCCCTCCACTTT
TRBJ2-2 TRBV5-1 . few CASSLDPRRGVGELFF TGCGCCAGCAGCTTGGACCCCCGCCGAGGTGTCGGGGAGCTGTTTTTT
TRBJ2-3 TRBV11-1 . few CASSANGGPDTQYF TGTGCCAGCAGCGCGAACGGGGGCCCAGATACGCAGTATTTT
TRBJ1-1 TRBV7-9 TRBD1 . CASSLGQGEAFF TGTGCCAGCAGCTTGGGACAGGGTGAAGCTTTCTTT
TRBJ2-3 TRBV5-1 TRBD1 few CASSYAGTGPISTDTQYF TGCGCCAGCAGTTATGCCGGGACAGGGCCTATCAGCACAGATACGCAGTATTTT
TRBJ1-1 TRBV12-5 . few CASAVVVGGIPEAFF TGTGCTAGTGCGGTCGTCGTGGGGGGGATACCTGAAGCTTTCTTT
TRBJ2-1 TRBV18 TRBD2 . CASSPASGGFSSYNEQFF TGTGCCAGCTCGCCGGCGAGCGGGGGTTTTAGCTCCTACAATGAGCAGTTCTTC
TRBJ2-5 TRBV7-8 TRBD2 many CASSWEPGRGGETQYF TGTGCCAGCAGCTGGGAGCCGGGACGCGGGGGGGAGACCCAGTACTTC
TRBJ2-1 TRBV9 TRBD2 . CASSGRTSGHNEQFF TGTGCCAGCAGCGGTAGGACTAGCGGGCATAATGAGCAGTTCTTC
TRBJ2-6 TRBV4-2 . few CASSQEMEAWGANVLTF TGTGCCAGCAGCCAAGAAATGGAGGCGTGGGGGGCCAACGTCCTGACTTTC
TRBJ2-3 TRBV25-1 . large CASTSGAGTDTQYF TGTGCCAGCACATCAGGGGCTGGCACAGATACGCAGTATTTT
TRBJ2-4 TRBV10-3 . . CAISAAQVTAKNIQYF TGTGCCATCAGTGCCGCGCAGGTGACAGCCAAAAACATTCAGTACTTC
TRBJ2-1 TRBV11-2 . . CASRGHPDNEQFF TGTGCCAGCAGGGGACATCCTGACAATGAGCAGTTCTTC
TRBJ2-1 TRBV7-8 TRBD2 many CASSLAHGGSVNEQFF TGTGCCAGCAGCTTAGCGCACGGGGGGTCGGTCAATGAGCAGTTCTTC
TRBJ2-7 TRBV5-1 TRBD1 few CASSQEGGYRSYEQYF TGCGCCAGCAGCCAGGAAGGGGGCTACCGATCCTACGAGCAGTACTTC
TRBJ1-1 TRBV12-3/TRBV12-4 . . CASRSGTKGTEAFF TGTGCCAGCAGATCCGGGACAAAGGGGACTGAAGCTTTCTTT
TRBJ2-7 TRBV18 TRBD2 . CASSPGTGTTAEQYF TGTGCCAGCTCCCCGGGAACGGGGACTACCGCCGAGCAGTACTTC
TRBJ2-6 TRBV7-8 . few CASSFHSGANVLTF TGTGCCAGCAGCTTCCACTCTGGGGCCAACGTCCTGACTTTC
TRBJ1-1 TRBV29-1 . . CSVRGRSGKNTEAFF TGCAGCGTTCGGGGTCGGTCGGGCAAGAACACTGAAGCTTTCTTT
TRBJ2-3 TRBV4-2 TRBD2 few CASSQAASGVTDTQYF TGTGCCAGCAGCCAAGCCGCTAGCGGGGTAACAGATACGCAGTATTTT
TRBJ2-5 TRBV14 . . CASSSGLGRTETQYF TGTGCCAGCAGCTCTGGGTTAGGTCGGACAGAGACCCAGTACTTC
TRBJ2-3 TRBV5-1 . . CASSLDGVPDTQYF TGCGCCAGCAGCTTGGACGGAGTTCCAGATACGCAGTATTTT
TRBJ1-1 TRBV5-1 TRBD1 . CASSREGASEAFF TGCGCCAGCAGTCGGGAGGGGGCAAGTGAAGCTTTCTTT
TRBJ1-5 TRBV2 . . CASSDIVSNQPQHF TGTGCCAGCAGTGACATCGTCAGCAATCAGCCCCAGCATTTT
TRBJ2-2 TRBV20-1 TRBD1 few CSARDPRTGNTGELFF TGCAGTGCTAGAGACCCCCGGACAGGGAACACCGGGGAGCTGTTTTTT
TRBJ1-4 TRBV2 TRBD1 . CASSPDRGKREKLFF TGTGCCAGCAGTCCCGACAGGGGGAAACGCGAAAAACTGTTTTTT
TRBJ2-3 TRBV5-6 TRBD1 few CASRSRTGNQDTQYF TGTGCCAGCAGATCGCGGACAGGGAATCAAGATACGCAGTATTTT